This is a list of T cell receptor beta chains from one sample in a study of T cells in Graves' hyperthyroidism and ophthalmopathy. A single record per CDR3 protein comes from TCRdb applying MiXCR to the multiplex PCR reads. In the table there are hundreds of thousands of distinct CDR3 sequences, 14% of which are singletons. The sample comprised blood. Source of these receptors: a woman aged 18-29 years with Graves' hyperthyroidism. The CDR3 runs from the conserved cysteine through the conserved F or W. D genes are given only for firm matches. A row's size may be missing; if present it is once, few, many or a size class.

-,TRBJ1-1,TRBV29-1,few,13,CSVGAGMNTEAFF,TGCAGCGTTGGTGCGGGGATGAACACTGAAGCTTTCTTT
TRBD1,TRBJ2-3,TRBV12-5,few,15,CASGLGQTSTDTQYF,TGTGCTAGTGGCTTGGGACAGACTAGCACAGATACGCAGTATTTT
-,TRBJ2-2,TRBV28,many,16,CASSLPSTGRTGELFF,TGTGCCAGCAGTCTCCCGTCGACAGGGAGGACCGGGGAGCTGTTTTTT
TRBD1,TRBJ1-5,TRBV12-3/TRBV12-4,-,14,CASSWTGGDQPQHF,TGTGCCAGCAGTTGGACAGGGGGGGACCAGCCCCAGCATTTT
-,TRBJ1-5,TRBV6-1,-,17,CASSEDTGQALNQPQHF,TGTGCCAGCAGTGAAGACACAGGGCAAGCCCTAAATCAGCCCCAGCATTTT
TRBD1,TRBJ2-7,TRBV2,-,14,CASKDRDQSYEQYF,TGTGCCAGCAAGGACAGGGACCAATCCTACGAGCAGTACTTC
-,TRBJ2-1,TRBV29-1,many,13,CSVEDKSYNEQFF,TGCAGCGTTGAGGACAAGTCCTACAATGAGCAGTTCTTC
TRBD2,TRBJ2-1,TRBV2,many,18,CTSSDRRRSGSNYNEQFF,TGTACCAGCAGTGACCGGAGAAGGAGCGGGAGTAACTACAATGAGCAGTTCTTC
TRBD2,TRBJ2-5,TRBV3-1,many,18,CASSQDRLAGGPAETQYF,TGTGCCAGCAGCCAAGACCGGCTAGCGGGAGGGCCGGCGGAGACCCAGTACTTC
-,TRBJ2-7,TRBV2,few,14,CASSEAHRGYEQYF,TGTGCCAGCAGTGAAGCGCATAGGGGCTACGAGCAGTACTTC